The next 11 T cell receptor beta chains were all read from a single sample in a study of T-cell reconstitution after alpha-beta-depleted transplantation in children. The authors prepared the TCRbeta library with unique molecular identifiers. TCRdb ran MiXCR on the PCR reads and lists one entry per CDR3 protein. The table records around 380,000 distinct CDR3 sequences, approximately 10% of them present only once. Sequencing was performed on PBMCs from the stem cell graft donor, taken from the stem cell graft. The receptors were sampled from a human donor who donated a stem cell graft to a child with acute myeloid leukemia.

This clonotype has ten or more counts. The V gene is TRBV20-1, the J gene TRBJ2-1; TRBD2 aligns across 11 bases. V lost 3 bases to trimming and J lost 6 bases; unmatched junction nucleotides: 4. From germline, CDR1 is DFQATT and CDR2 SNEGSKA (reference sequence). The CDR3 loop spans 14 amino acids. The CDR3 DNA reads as TGCAGTGCTAGTTATGGGACTAGCGGCAATGAGCAGTTCTTC. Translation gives CSASYGTSGNEQFF.

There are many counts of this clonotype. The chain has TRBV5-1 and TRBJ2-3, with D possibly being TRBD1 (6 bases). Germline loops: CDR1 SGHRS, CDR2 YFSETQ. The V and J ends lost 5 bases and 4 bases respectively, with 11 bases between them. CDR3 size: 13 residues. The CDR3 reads CASSEGVSDTQYF. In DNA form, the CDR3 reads TGCGCCAGCAGTGAGGGGGTTTCAGATACGCAGTATTTT.

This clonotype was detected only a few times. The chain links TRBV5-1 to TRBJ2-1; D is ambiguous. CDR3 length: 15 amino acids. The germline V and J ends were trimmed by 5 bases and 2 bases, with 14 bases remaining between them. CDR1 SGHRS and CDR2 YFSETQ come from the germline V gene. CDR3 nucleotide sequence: TGCGCCAGCAGACCCGAGACGGCTGCCTACAATGAGCAGTTCTTC. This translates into CASRPETAAYNEQFF.

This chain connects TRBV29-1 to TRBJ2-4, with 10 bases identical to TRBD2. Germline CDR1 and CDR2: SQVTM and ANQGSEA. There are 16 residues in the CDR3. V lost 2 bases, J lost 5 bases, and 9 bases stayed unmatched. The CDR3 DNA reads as TGCAGCGTTGAATTGGTAGCGGGGGGCCTGGAAAACATTCAGTACTTC. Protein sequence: CSVELVAGGLENIQYF.

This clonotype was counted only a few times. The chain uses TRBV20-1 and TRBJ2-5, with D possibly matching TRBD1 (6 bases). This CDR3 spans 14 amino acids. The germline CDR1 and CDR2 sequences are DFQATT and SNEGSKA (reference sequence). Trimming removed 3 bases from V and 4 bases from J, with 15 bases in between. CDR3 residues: CSASNTQGRETQYF. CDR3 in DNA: TGCAGTGCTAGCAATACCCAGGGGCGAGAGACCCAGTACTTC.

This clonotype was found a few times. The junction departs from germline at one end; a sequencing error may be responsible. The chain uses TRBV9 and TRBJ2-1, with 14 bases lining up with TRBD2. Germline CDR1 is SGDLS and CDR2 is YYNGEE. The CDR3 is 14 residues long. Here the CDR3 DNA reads TGTGCCAGCAGCGTTGGACTAGCGGGAGGTCCTTCCGTTTTT. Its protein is CASSVGLAGGPSVF.

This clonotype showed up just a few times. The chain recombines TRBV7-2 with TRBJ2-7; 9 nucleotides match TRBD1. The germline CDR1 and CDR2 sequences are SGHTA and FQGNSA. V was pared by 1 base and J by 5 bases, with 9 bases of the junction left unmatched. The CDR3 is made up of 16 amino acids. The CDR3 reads CASSLGIGTGRNEQYF. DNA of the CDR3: TGTGCCAGCAGCTTAGGGATCGGGACAGGGAGGAACGAGCAGTACTTC.

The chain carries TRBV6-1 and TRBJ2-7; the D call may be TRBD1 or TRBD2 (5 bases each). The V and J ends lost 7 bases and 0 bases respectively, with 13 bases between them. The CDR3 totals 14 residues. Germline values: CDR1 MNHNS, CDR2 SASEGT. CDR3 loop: CASTQGGGSYEQYF. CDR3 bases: TGTGCCAGCACCCAGGGCGGAGGCTCCTACGAGCAGTACTTC.

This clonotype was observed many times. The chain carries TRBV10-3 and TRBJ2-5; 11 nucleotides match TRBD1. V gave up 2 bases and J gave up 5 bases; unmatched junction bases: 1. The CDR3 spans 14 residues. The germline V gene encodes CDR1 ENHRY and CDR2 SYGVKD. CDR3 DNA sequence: TGTGCCATCAGTGAGGGACAGGGGGCTGAGACCCAGTACTTC. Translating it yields CAISEGQGAETQYF.

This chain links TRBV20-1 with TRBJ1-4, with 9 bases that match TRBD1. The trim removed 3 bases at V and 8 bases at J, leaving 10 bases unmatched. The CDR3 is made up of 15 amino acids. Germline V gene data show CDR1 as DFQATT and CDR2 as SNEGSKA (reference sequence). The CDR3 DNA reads TGCAGTGCTAGCGTTGCGGGACAGGGTCGAGAAAAACTGTTTTTT. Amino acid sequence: CSASVAGQGREKLFF.

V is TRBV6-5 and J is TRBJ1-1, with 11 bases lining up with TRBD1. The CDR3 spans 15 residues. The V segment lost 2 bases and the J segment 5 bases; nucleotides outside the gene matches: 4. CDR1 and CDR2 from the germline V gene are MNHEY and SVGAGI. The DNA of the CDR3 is TGTGCCAGCAGTTACGCGGGACAGGGGGGGACTGAAGCTTTCTTT. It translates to CASSYAGQGGTEAFF.